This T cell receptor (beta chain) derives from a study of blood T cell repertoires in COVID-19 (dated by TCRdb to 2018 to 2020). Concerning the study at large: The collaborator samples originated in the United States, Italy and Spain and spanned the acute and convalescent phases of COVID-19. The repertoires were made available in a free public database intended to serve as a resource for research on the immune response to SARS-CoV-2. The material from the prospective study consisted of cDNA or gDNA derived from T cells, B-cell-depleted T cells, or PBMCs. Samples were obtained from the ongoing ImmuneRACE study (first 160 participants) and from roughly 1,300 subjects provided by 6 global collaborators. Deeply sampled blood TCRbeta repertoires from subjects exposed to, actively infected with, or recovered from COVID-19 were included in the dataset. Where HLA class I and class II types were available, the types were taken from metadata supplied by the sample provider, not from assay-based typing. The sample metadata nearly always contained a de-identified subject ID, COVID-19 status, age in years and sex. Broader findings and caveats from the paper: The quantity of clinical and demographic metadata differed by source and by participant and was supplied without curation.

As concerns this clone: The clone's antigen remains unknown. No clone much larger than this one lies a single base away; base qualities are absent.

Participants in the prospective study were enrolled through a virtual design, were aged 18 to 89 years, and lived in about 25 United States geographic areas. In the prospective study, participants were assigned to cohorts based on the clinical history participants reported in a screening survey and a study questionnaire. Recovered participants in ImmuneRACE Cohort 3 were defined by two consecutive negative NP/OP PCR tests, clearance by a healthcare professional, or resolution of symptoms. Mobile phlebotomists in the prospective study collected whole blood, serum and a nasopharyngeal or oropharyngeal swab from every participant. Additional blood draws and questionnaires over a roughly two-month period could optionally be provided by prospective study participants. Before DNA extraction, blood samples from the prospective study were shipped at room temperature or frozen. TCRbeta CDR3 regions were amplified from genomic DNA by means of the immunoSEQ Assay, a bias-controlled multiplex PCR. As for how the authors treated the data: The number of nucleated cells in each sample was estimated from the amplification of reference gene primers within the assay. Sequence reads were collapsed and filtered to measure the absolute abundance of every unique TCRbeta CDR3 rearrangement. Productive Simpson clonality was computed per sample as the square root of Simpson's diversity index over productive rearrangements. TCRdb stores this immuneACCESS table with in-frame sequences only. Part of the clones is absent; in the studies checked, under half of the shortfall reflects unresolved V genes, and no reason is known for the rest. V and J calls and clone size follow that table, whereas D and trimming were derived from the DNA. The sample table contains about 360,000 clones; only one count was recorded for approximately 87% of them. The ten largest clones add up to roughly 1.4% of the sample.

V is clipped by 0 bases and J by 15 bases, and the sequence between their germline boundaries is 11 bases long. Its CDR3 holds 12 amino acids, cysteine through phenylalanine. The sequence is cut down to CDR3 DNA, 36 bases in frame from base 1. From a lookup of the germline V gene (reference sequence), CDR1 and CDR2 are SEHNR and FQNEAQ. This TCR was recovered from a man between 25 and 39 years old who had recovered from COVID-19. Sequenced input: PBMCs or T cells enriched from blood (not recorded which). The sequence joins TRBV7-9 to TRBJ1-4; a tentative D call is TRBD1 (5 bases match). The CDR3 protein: CASSLAARALFF. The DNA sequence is TGTGCCAGCAGCTTAGCGGCCAGGGCGTTGTTTTTT.